Listed below are T cell receptor beta chains from one sample, sequenced in a study of T-cell reconstitution after alpha-beta-depleted transplantation in children. TCRdb processed the PCR reads anew with MiXCR; each CDR3 protein has one entry. The sample records tens of thousands of distinct CDR3 sequences, 15% to 20% being singletons. The source was PBMCs, mostly from graft donor cells, collected 360 days after TCRalphabeta/CD19-depleted stem cell transplant. The receptors shown here come from a male patient between 2 and 9 years old who had a stem cell transplant for acute lymphoblastic leukemia, so the T cells may come from the graft donor. Each CDR3 is given with its conserved first and last residue. The D gene is left open where the match is weak. Size is omitted from some rows. Given values are once, few, many or a class for expanded clones.

>few|TRBJ1-2|TRBV12-3/TRBV12-4|TRBD1
TGTGCCAGCAGTTACTACAGGGGGCAAGGCTACACCTTC
CASSYYRGQGYTF
>few|TRBJ2-1|TRBV6-1|TRBD2
TGTGCCAGCAGTGTAAGCGGGAGGACAAACAATGAGCAGTTCTTC
CASSVSGRTNNEQFF
>many|TRBJ1-1|TRBV7-9|.
TGTGCCAGCAGCTTGAAAGAGGGTATGAACACTGAAGCTTTCTTT
CASSLKEGMNTEAFF
>many|TRBJ2-1|TRBV5-1|TRBD2
TGCGCCAGCAGCACCGGACTAGCGGGTATTGGGCACAATGAGCAGTTCTTC
CASSTGLAGIGHNEQFF
>.|TRBJ2-7|TRBV5-1|.
TGCGCCAGCAGCTGGGGGGTTCGGGGAGGAGTACGCGAGCAGTACTTC
CASSWGVRGGVREQYF
>.|TRBJ2-5|TRBV5-5|.
TGTGCCAGCAGCTTTGGACAGGGAGGGGCGGAGACCCAGTACTTC
CASSFGQGGAETQYF
>few|TRBJ2-1|TRBV4-2|TRBD1
TGTGCCAGCAGCCAATTTATTGGGGACAGGGAGTTCTTC
CASSQFIGDREFF
>.|TRBJ2-5|TRBV7-6|.
TGTGCCAGCAGCTCGGGAACCCTCCAAGAGACCCAGTACTTC
CASSSGTLQETQYF
>few|TRBJ2-2|TRBV11-2|.
TGTGCCAGCAGCTTTTTTGTGAAGACCGGGGAGCTGTTTTTT
CASSFFVKTGELFF
>.|TRBJ2-5|TRBV5-1|TRBD2
TGCGCCAGCAGCTTGGTTGGGACTAGCGGATGGCTCGGGACCCAGTACTTC
CASSLVGTSGWLGTQYF
>.|TRBJ2-1|TRBV5-1|TRBD2
TGCGCCAGCAGCTTGACGCTAGCGGGAGGCAATGAGCAGTTCTTC
CASSLTLAGGNEQFF
>.|TRBJ2-7|TRBV5-6|TRBD2
TGTGCCAGCAGCTCAACTAGCGGGAGGTCCCACGAGCAGTACTTC
CASSSTSGRSHEQYF
>.|TRBJ2-3|TRBV7-9|TRBD2
TGTGCCGTTTCTAGACGGGAGGGCAGTAGCACAGATACGCAGTATTTT
CAVSRREGSSTDTQYF
>.|TRBJ2-3|TRBV20-1|TRBD2
TGCAGTGCTAGATGGGTAGCGGGACTCACAGATACGCAGTATTTT
CSARWVAGLTDTQYF
>.|TRBJ2-6|TRBV3-1|.
TGTGCCAGCAGCCTGAGAGAGGGACACCGTTACTCTGGGGCCAACGTCCTGACTTTC
CASSLREGHRYSGANVLTF